This TCR beta chain was sequenced for a study of blood T cell repertoires in COVID-19 (TCRdb year 2020). About the investigation overall: Samples from collaborators originated in the United States, Italy and Spain and spanned both the acute and convalescent phases of COVID-19. The prospective study material was composed of cDNA or gDNA derived from T cells, B-cell-depleted T cells, or PBMCs. Deeply sampled blood TCRbeta repertoires from subjects exposed to, actively infected with, or recovered from COVID-19 were included in the dataset. The repertoires were made available in a free public database intended to serve as a resource for research on the immune response to SARS-CoV-2. The samples were drawn from the first 160 participants of the ongoing ImmuneRACE study and from more than 1,000 subjects provided by 6 global collaborators. The sample metadata nearly always contained a de-identified subject ID, COVID-19 status, age in years and sex. Where HLA class I and class II types were available, the types were taken from metadata supplied by the sample provider, not from assay-based typing.

Participants in the prospective study were enrolled through a virtual design, were aged roughly 18 to 95 years, and lived in roughly 24 United States geographic areas. Cohort assignment in the prospective study relied on participant-reported clinical history from a screening survey and a study questionnaire. Recovered participants in ImmuneRACE Cohort 3 were defined by two consecutive negative NP/OP PCR tests, clearance by a healthcare professional, or resolution of symptoms. Mobile phlebotomists in the prospective study collected whole blood, serum and a nasopharyngeal or oropharyngeal swab from every participant. Additional blood draws and questionnaires over a 2-month period could optionally be provided by prospective study participants. Blood samples from the prospective study were shipped frozen or at room temperature prior to DNA extraction. TCRbeta CDR3 regions were amplified from genomic DNA using the immunoSEQ Assay, a bias-controlled multiplex PCR. The authors' pipeline ran thus. Nucleated cell counts per sample were estimated from amplification of reference gene primers within the assay. Sequence reads were collapsed and filtered to measure the absolute abundance of every unique TCRbeta CDR3 rearrangement. Productive Simpson clonality was computed per sample as the square root of Simpson's diversity index over productive rearrangements. In TCRdb, the immuneACCESS table is reduced to in-frame sequences with V and J assigned. These tables do not hold every clone; where another copy was compared, an unresolved V gene accounts for under half, and the others remain unexplained. V and J calls and clone size are given by that table; D and trimming were obtained from the DNA. This sample lists around 280,000 clones; approximately 88% were detected once. About 6.1% of the sample rests with the top ten.

Regarding this clone: The specificity of this receptor is unknown. Base quality data are lacking; no much larger clone is found one base away.

Sequences GTSNPN (CDR1) and SVGIG (CDR2) are obtained from the germline V gene (reference sequence). V lost 3 bases and J lost 8 bases; the stretch between them is 16 bases long. Spanning cysteine to phenylalanine, the CDR3 consists of 13 amino acids. CDR3 DNA is the only sequence kept; it has 39 bases, read in frame from the first base. Overall study results and their limits: How much clinical and demographic metadata was included differed by source and by participant, and the metadata was provided uncurated.

Material: PBMCs or T cells enriched from blood (not recorded which). Recombination joined TRBV30 with TRBJ1-2; the D gene is unclear. The clonotype originates from a woman aged 40 to 50 who had recovered from COVID-19. The sequence in DNA is TGTGCCTGGAGCGCCGTCGTGTTGAGCGGCTACACCTTC. It translates as CAWSAVVLSGYTF.